This T cell receptor beta chain originates from a study of technical replicates of blood from a few donors. Generated by immunoSEQ multiplex PCR, the TCRdb table keeps only in-frame clones and is missing some. The sample has around 53,000 clones; approximately 86% are singletons. The CDR3 has 18 amino acids. V lost 0 bases to trimming and J lost 0 bases, with 14 bases between them. In germline, CDR1 is LGHNA, CDR2 YSLEER. The V gene is TRBV4-3, the J gene TRBJ2-2, with D maybe TRBD2 (6 bases). Sequences were obtained from PBMCs. This receptor was taken from a human donor in good health. Some clones in this sample may be carry-over from other donors' samples. The CDR3 region has the DNA TGCGCCAGCAGCCAAGAGCCTCCTAGCGTCGCGAACACCGGGGAGCTGTTTTTT. Amino acids: CASSQEPPSVANTGELFF.